This TCR beta chain was profiled in a study of early T cells in non-severe SARS-CoV-2 infection. As for the study in general: RNA in bulk from unsorted whole blood was sequenced, and chains were unpaired. Whole-study findings and limits: Missing private and CD4 specificities, VDJdb matching favored anti-spike CD8 responses.

Researchers tagged individual cDNA molecules with unique molecular identifiers. TCRdb reprocessed the 5' RACE reads with MiXCR, giving one entry per CDR3 protein. The repertoire holds some 34,000 distinct CDR3 sequences, with 6% to 7.5% as singletons. This clonotype was found many times. Antigen unknown. The CDR3 runs to 11 residues. Germline-derived CDR1 and CDR2 are SQVTM and ANQGSEA. V gave up 6 bases and J gave up 7 bases, with 13 bases separating them. This sequence joins TRBV29-1 and TRBJ2-7; D possibly corresponds to TRBD2 (5 bases). This specimen consisted of whole blood, obtained at baseline. The sequence derives from an adult who was a healthcare worker with PCR-confirmed SARS-CoV-2 infection or an uninfected control (not recorded which). Written as DNA, the CDR3 is TGCAGCGTCGGGAACAGTGGGGAGCAGTACTTC. Protein sequence: CSVGNSGEQYF.